This T cell receptor (beta chain) was captured by sequencing in a study of OX40 agonist ivuxolimab in advanced cancers. Study in general: Dose-escalation patients had hepatocellular carcinoma, melanoma, renal cell or head and neck cancer.

Germline CDR1 and CDR2: SNHLY and FYNNEI. The CDR3 extends over 14 amino acids. TCRdb keeps only in-frame clones here, not all; method: immunoSEQ multiplex PCR. The sample yields 30,000 or so clones, 84% seen once. The receptor was isolated from an adult with an advanced solid tumor such as melanoma, head and neck, liver or kidney cancer. This material consisted of CD4+ or CD8+ T cells sorted from blood, taken in a trial of the OX40 agonist ivuxolimab. The chain recombines TRBV2 with TRBJ2-5; possibly TRBD2 for D (5 bases). Matching the DNA end better, TRBJ2-7 makes the J call doubtful. CDR3 sequence (DNA): TGTGCCAGCAAAAACAGAGACTACTCCTACGAGCAGTACTTC. Its translation: CASKNRDYSYEQYF.